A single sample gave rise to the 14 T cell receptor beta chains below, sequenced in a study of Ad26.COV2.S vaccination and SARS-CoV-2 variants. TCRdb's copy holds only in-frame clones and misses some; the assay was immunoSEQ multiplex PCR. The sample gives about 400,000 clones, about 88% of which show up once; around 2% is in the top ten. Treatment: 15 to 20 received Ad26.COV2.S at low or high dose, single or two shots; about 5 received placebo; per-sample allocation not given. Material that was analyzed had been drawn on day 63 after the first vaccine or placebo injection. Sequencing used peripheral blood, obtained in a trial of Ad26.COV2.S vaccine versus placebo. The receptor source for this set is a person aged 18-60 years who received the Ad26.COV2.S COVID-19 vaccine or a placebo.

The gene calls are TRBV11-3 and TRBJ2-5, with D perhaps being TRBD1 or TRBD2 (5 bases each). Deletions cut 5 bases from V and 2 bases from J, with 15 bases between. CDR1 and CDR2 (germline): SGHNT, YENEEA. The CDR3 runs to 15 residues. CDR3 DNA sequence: TGTGCCAGCAGCGCTGGGACCGGCGCGCAAGAGACCCAGTACTTC. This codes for CASSAGTGAQETQYF.

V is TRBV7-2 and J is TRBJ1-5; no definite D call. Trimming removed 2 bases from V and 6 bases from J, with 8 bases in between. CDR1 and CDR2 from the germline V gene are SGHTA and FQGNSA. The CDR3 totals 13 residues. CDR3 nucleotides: TGTGCCAGCAGCTTATGGGAGGGTCAGCCCCAGCATTTT. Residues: CASSLWEGQPQHF.

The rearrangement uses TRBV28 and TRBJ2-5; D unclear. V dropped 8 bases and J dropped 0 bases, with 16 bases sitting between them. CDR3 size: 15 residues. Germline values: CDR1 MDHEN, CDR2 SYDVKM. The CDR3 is CASGAIQAYQETQYF. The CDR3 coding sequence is TGTGCCAGCGGAGCGATCCAAGCGTACCAAGAGACCCAGTACTTC.

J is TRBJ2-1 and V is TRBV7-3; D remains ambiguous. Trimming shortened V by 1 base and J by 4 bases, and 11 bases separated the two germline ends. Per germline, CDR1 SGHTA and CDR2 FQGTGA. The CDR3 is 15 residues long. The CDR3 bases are TGTGCCAGCAGCTTAATGCCCTCCGGATACAATGAGCAGTTCTTC. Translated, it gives CASSLMPSGYNEQFF.

The CDR3 loop reads CASSWDVKSRDEQFF. The CDR3 DNA follows: TGTGCCAGCTCCTGGGATGTTAAGTCGCGGGATGAGCAGTTCTTC. The rearrangement joins TRBV6-6 to TRBJ2-1; tentative D call: TRBD2 (5 bases). V gave up 8 bases and J gave up 8 bases, with 22 bases separating them. The CDR3 sequence is 15 residues long. Germline CDR1 reads MNHNY; CDR2 reads SVGAGI (reference sequence).

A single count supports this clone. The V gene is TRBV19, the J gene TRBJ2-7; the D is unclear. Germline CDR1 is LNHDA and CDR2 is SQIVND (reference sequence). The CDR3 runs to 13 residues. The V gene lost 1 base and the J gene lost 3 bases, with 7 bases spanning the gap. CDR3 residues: CASSIVGDYEQYF. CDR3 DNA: TGTGCCAGTAGTATAGTTGGAGACTACGAGCAGTACTTC.

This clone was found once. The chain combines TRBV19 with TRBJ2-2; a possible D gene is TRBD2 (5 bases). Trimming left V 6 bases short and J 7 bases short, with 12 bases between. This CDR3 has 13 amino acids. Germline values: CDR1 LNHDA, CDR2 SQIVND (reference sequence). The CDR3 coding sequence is TGTGCCAGTAGGGGCGGGCGAGGCGGGGAGCTGTTTTTT. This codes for CASRGGRGGELFF.

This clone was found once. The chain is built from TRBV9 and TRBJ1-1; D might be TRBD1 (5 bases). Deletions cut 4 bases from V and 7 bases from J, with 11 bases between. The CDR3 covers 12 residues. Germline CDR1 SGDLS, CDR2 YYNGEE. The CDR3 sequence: CASSLGQDEAFF. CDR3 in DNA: TGTGCCAGCAGCTTGGGGCAGGATGAAGCTTTCTTT.

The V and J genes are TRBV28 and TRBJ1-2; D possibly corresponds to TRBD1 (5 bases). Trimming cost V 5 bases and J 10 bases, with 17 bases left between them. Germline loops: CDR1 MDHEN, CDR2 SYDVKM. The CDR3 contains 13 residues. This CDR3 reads CASSLAVEGYYTF. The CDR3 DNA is TGTGCCAGCAGTCTCGCGGTCGAGGGGTACTACACCTTC.

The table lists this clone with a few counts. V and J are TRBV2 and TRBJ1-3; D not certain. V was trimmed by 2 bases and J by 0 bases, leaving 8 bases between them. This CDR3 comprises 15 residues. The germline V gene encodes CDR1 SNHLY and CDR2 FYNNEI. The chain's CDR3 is CASSEYGISGNTIYF. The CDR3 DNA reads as TGTGCCAGCAGTGAATACGGAATCTCTGGAAACACCATATATTTT.

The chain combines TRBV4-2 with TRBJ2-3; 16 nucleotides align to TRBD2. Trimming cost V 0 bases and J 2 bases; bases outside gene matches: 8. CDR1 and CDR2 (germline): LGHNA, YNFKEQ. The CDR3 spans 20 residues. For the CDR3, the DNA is TGTGCCAGCAGCCAAGAATCCGGGACTAGCGGGAGGGCCTCCACAGATACGCAGTATTTT. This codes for CASSQESGTSGRASTDTQYF.

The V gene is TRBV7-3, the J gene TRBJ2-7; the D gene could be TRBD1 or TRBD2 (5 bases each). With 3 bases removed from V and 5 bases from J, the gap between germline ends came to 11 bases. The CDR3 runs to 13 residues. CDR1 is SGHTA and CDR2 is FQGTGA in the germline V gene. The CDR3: CASSFGAGNEQYF. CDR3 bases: TGTGCCAGCAGCTTCGGGGCAGGGAACGAGCAGTACTTC.

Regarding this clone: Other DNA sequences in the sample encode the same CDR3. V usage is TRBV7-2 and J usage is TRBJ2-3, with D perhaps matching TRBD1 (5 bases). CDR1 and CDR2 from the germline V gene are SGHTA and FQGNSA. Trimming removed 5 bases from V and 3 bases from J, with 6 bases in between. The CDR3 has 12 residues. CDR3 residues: CASSRGTDTQYF. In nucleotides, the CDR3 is TGTGCCAGCAGCAGGGGAACAGATACGCAGTATTTT.

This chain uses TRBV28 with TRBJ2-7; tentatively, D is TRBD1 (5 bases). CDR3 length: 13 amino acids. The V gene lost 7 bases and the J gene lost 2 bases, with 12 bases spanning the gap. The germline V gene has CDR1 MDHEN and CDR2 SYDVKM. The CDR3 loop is CASNTGPTYEQYF. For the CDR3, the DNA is TGTGCCAGCAACACAGGACCTACCTACGAGCAGTACTTC.